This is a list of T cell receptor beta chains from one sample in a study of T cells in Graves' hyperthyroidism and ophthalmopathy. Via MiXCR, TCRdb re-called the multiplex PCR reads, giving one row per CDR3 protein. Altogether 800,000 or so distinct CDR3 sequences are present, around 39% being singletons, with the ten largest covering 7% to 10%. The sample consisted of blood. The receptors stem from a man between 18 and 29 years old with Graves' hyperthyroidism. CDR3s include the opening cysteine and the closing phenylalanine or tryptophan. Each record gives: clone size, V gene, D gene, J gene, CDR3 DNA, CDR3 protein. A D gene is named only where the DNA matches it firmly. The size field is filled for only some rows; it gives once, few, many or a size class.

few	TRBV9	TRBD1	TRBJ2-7	TGTGCCAGCAGCGTAGGGGACAGGGGCCACGAGCAGTACTTC	CASSVGDRGHEQYF
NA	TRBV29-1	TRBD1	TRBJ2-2	TGCAGCGGACAGGGAGGGGAGCTGTTTTTT	CSGQGGELFF
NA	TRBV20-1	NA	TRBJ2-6	TGCAGTGCTAGTGGGAGTAGCGGGGCCAACGTCCTGACTTTC	CSASGSSGANVLTF
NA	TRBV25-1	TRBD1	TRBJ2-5	TGTGCCTGGGGTGGGCTCGGGACAGTCGAGACCCAGTACTTC	CAWGGLGTVETQYF
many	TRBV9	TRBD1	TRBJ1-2	TGTGCCAGCAGCGGGGACAGGCTGGATGGCTACACCTTC	CASSGDRLDGYTF
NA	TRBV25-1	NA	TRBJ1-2	TGTGCTAGTGAGGCGGCGGCCGGCGATGGCTACACCTTC	CASEAAAGDGYTF
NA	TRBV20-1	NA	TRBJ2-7	TGCAGTGCCAGAGTTGACTGGGGCAAGTACGAGCAGTACTTC	CSARVDWGKYEQYF
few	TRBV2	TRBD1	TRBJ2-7	TGTGCCAGCAGTACCGGGACAGGGCCCCTCGAGCAGTACTTC	CASSTGTGPLEQYF
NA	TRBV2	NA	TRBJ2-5	TGTGCCAGCGGAGTTCAAAGGGGACAAGAGACCCAGTACTTC	CASGVQRGQETQYF
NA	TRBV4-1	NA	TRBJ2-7	TGCGCCAGCAGCCAAGATAGCGCGGGGAGCTCCTACGAGCAGTACTTC	CASSQDSAGSSYEQYF